Listed below are T cell receptor beta chains from one sample, sequenced in a study of OX40 agonist ivuxolimab in advanced cancers. Profiling relied on immunoSEQ multiplex PCR, and the TCRdb table lists in-frame clones only, not all of them. The sample has roughly 100,000 clones, about 90% seen once. Sequences were derived from CD4+ or CD8+ T cells sorted from blood, sampled in a trial of the OX40 agonist ivuxolimab. The receptors shown here come from an adult with an advanced solid tumor such as melanoma, head and neck, liver or kidney cancer. CDR3s include the opening cysteine and the closing phenylalanine or tryptophan. D genes are given only for firm matches. Clone size is stated in some rows and not others, as once, few, many or a class when expanded.

clone_size: -; v_call: TRBV11-1; d_call: -; j_call: TRBJ2-2; cdr3_aa: CASSLGVRGDAGELFF; cdr3_nt: TGTGCCAGCAGCTTAGGGGTCAGGGGGGACGCCGGGGAGCTGTTTTTT
clone_size: medium-sized; v_call: TRBV5-4; d_call: -; j_call: TRBJ1-2; cdr3_aa: CASSSRIGSGAVRGYTF; cdr3_nt: TGTGCCAGCAGCTCTAGAATCGGGTCAGGGGCGGTTAGGGGCTACACCTTC
clone_size: -; v_call: TRBV7-9; d_call: -; j_call: TRBJ2-7; cdr3_aa: CASSLPGYEQYF; cdr3_nt: TGTGCCAGCAGCTTACCAGGCTACGAGCAGTACTTC
clone_size: -; v_call: TRBV18; d_call: -; j_call: TRBJ2-1; cdr3_aa: CASSPSGIDEQFF; cdr3_nt: TGTGCCAGCTCACCATCCGGTATCGATGAGCAGTTCTTC
clone_size: -; v_call: TRBV9; d_call: TRBD1; j_call: TRBJ1-5; cdr3_aa: CASSVGTGDSNQPQHF; cdr3_nt: TGTGCCAGCAGCGTGGGCACAGGGGATAGCAATCAGCCCCAGCATTTT
clone_size: -; v_call: TRBV19; d_call: -; j_call: TRBJ2-7; cdr3_aa: CASSIGRRSYEQYF; cdr3_nt: TGTGCCAGTAGTATCGGTAGAAGGTCCTACGAGCAGTACTTC
clone_size: -; v_call: TRBV10-1; d_call: TRBD2; j_call: TRBJ2-7; cdr3_aa: CASSERLADTYEQYF; cdr3_nt: TGCGCCAGCAGTGAGAGGCTAGCGGACACCTACGAGCAGTACTTC
clone_size: -; v_call: TRBV19; d_call: -; j_call: TRBJ2-4; cdr3_aa: CASSPAWTRLAKNIQYF; cdr3_nt: TGTGCCAGTAGCCCTGCCTGGACGCGCCTAGCCAAAAACATTCAGTACTTC
clone_size: -; v_call: TRBV7-2; d_call: -; j_call: TRBJ2-7; cdr3_aa: CASSSTLGGQYF; cdr3_nt: TGTGCCAGCAGCTCAACTCTAGGGGGGCAGTACTTC
clone_size: -; v_call: TRBV19; d_call: TRBD2; j_call: TRBJ2-3; cdr3_aa: CASSIRDYADTQYF; cdr3_nt: TGTGCCAGTAGTATCAGGGACTACGCAGATACGCAGTATTTT
clone_size: -; v_call: TRBV5-8; d_call: -; j_call: TRBJ1-1; cdr3_aa: CASSLGQTPRAEAFF; cdr3_nt: TGTGCCAGCAGCTTGGGACAGACCCCACGGGCTGAAGCTTTCTTT
clone_size: -; v_call: TRBV14; d_call: -; j_call: TRBJ2-1; cdr3_aa: CASSHLSSFSGARGEQFF; cdr3_nt: TGTGCCAGCAGCCATCTTTCTTCATTTAGCGGAGCCAGGGGTGAGCAGTTCTTC
clone_size: -; v_call: TRBV28; d_call: -; j_call: TRBJ2-5; cdr3_aa: CASRLLQPGTQYF; cdr3_nt: TGTGCCAGCAGGTTATTGCAACCGGGGACCCAGTACTTC
clone_size: once; v_call: TRBV19; d_call: -; j_call: TRBJ1-1; cdr3_aa: CASSPGMNTEAFF; cdr3_nt: TGTGCCAGTAGTCCAGGAATGAACACTGAAGCTTTCTTT
clone_size: -; v_call: TRBV7-9; d_call: -; j_call: TRBJ2-1; cdr3_aa: CASSLTGHEQFF; cdr3_nt: TGTGCCAGCAGCTTAACAGGCCATGAGCAGTTCTTC
clone_size: -; v_call: TRBV7-2; d_call: TRBD1; j_call: TRBJ2-7; cdr3_aa: CASSSNARGREQYF; cdr3_nt: TGTGCCAGCAGTTCTAATGCAAGGGGGCGCGAGCAGTACTTC
clone_size: -; v_call: TRBV4-1; d_call: TRBD1; j_call: TRBJ1-4; cdr3_aa: CASRPDRVASEKLFF; cdr3_nt: TGCGCCAGCAGACCAGACAGGGTGGCTAGTGAAAAACTGTTTTTT
clone_size: once; v_call: TRBV6-4; d_call: TRBD2; j_call: TRBJ2-1; cdr3_aa: CASRRPGLGYNEQFF; cdr3_nt: TGTGCCAGCAGGCGCCCGGGACTAGGTTACAATGAGCAGTTCTTC
clone_size: -; v_call: TRBV27; d_call: -; j_call: TRBJ2-7; cdr3_aa: CASSLWGPRYEQYF; cdr3_nt: TGTGCCAGCAGTTTATGGGGCCCCCGTTACGAGCAGTACTTC
clone_size: -; v_call: TRBV9; d_call: -; j_call: TRBJ1-4; cdr3_aa: CASSVGVNEKLFF; cdr3_nt: TGTGCCAGCAGCGTAGGCGTGAATGAAAAACTGTTTTTT
clone_size: -; v_call: TRBV30; d_call: TRBD1; j_call: TRBJ1-5; cdr3_aa: CAWSGAGGQGLYQPQHF; cdr3_nt: TGTGCCTGGAGTGGGGCCGGGGGACAGGGACTTTATCAGCCCCAGCATTTT
clone_size: -; v_call: TRBV11-3; d_call: -; j_call: TRBJ1-1; cdr3_aa: CASSPSRVTEAFF; cdr3_nt: TGTGCCAGCAGCCCCTCGCGAGTCACTGAAGCTTTCTTT
clone_size: once; v_call: TRBV6-6; d_call: -; j_call: TRBJ2-2; cdr3_aa: CASSSLGGTGELFF; cdr3_nt: TGTGCCAGCAGTTCTTTAGGGGGGACCGGGGAGCTGTTTTTT
clone_size: few; v_call: TRBV2; d_call: -; j_call: TRBJ1-1; cdr3_aa: CASSVTLGTNQWNTEAFF; cdr3_nt: TGTGCCAGCAGTGTAACCCTGGGAACAAACCAGTGGAACACTGAAGCTTTCTTT
clone_size: -; v_call: TRBV19; d_call: -; j_call: TRBJ1-1; cdr3_aa: CASSFWDGLNTEAFF; cdr3_nt: TGTGCCAGTAGTTTCTGGGATGGGTTGAACACTGAAGCTTTCTTT
clone_size: -; v_call: TRBV11-2; d_call: -; j_call: TRBJ2-5; cdr3_aa: CASSLAGETQYF; cdr3_nt: TGTGCCAGCAGCTTAGCGGGGGAGACCCAGTACTTC
clone_size: once; v_call: TRBV6-6; d_call: TRBD2; j_call: TRBJ2-2; cdr3_aa: CASSYAGGRTGELFF; cdr3_nt: TGTGCCAGCAGTTACGCGGGAGGGCGAACCGGGGAGCTGTTTTTT